This TCR beta chain derives from a study of blood T cell repertoires in COVID-19. Study-level background: Samples taken during acute and convalescent COVID-19 were collected in the United States, Italy and Spain. PBMCs, B-cell-depleted T cells, or T cells provided the cDNA or gDNA that made up the material.

In this sample, this clone is medium-sized. Everyone who took part was roughly 18 to 100 years old, and they came from about 25 US areas. In the original workflow: Reference gene primer amplification gave estimated nucleated cell counts. Sequenced by immunoSEQ multiplex PCR; TCRdb stores in-frame clones only, minus some. V, J and clone size were drawn from that table, and D and trimming were deduced from the DNA. The sample comprises more than 120,000 clones, 84% of which are singletons, and roughly 3.8% rests with the top ten. Deletions cut 6 bases from V and 7 bases from J, with 13 bases between. The germline CDR1 and CDR2 sequences are MNHEY and SVGAGI. The CDR3 consists of 13 residues.

The sequenced material came from PBMCs or T cells enriched from blood (not recorded which). The clonotype was recovered from a man aged 50-59 years in a cohort exposed to, infected with or recovered from COVID-19 (not recorded which). The chain links TRBV6-5 to TRBJ2-1; TRBD2 might be the D (5 bases). The CDR3 DNA is TGTGCCAGCAGGGAGAGGACTTGGAATGAGCAGTTCTTC. It encodes CASRERTWNEQFF.